The present T cell receptor (beta chain) was sequenced within a study of cytomegalovirus exposure and HLA in healthy donors. Findings and caveats of the study: What TCR beta sequences reportedly achieved was accurate prediction of HLA-A and HLA-B alleles in most subjects. A few chains linked to CMV were shown in vitro to be specific for CMV antigens.

The study ran its PCR with 60 Vbeta and 13 Jbeta primers. Sequencing used immunoSEQ multiplex PCR; TCRdb keeps in-frame clones, though not all of them. The sample gives roughly 150,000 clones, around 65% of which show up once; 3% is in the top ten. A remark on this clone: Its antigen remains unknown.

The CDR3 has 14 amino acids. V was clipped by 8 bases and J by 0 bases, with 11 bases between them. CDR1 is SNHLY, CDR2 FYNNEI, per germline. The J gene is TRBJ1-5, the V gene TRBV2; D may be TRBD1 (5 bases). What was sequenced was PBMCs. This clonotype was sampled from a woman between 25 and 40 years old in good health and CMV-seropositive. The CDR3 coding sequence is TGTGCCAGCCGACAGAGCTATAGCAATCAGCCCCAGCATTTT. It specifies CASRQSYSNQPQHF.